The text below deals with one T cell receptor (beta chain). As yet, its antigen is unknown. The data stem from a study of T cell responses to AZD1222 COVID-19 vaccine. Whole-study results and caveats: Targeting of unmutated variant regions was reportedly seen in nearly half of spike-specific TCRs.

CDR1 is MNHNS and CDR2 is SASEGT in the germline V gene. The CDR3 consists of 14 residues. Trimming took off 2 bases at V and 0 bases at J, with 7 bases between the two ends. Sequencing used immunoSEQ multiplex PCR; TCRdb keeps in-frame clones, though not all of them. The sample yields approximately 130,000 clones, around 87% seen once. The source material was peripheral blood, sampled 28 days after the second AZD1222 dose. The V gene is TRBV6-1, the J gene TRBJ1-1; possibly TRBD1 for D (5 bases). This sequence was found in an adult who received the AZD1222 COVID-19 vaccine. The DNA for the CDR3 is TGTGCCAGCAGTGAAAAGGGGATGAACACTGAAGCTTTCTTT. Translation gives CASSEKGMNTEAFF.